This is a list of T cell receptor beta chains from one sample in a study of Ad26.COV2.S vaccination and SARS-CoV-2 variants. Data came from immunoSEQ multiplex PCR; TCRdb stores just in-frame clones and leaves some out. Among more than 300,000 clones listed, around 84% were seen once. The material sequenced was peripheral blood, taken in a trial of Ad26.COV2.S vaccine versus placebo. All receptors come from a person aged 18-60 years who received the Ad26.COV2.S COVID-19 vaccine or a placebo. Each CDR3 is given without its conserved first and last residue. A clone size is listed for some rows: how often the clone was seen (once, few, many), or a class if it is expanded.

v_call: TRBV7-2
cdr3_length: 10
clone_size: -
j_call: TRBJ1-2
cdr3_aa: ASSQTAGGYT

v_call: TRBV18
cdr3_length: 12
clone_size: few
j_call: TRBJ2-7
cdr3_aa: ASSPATGGREQY

v_call: TRBV4-2
cdr3_length: 14
clone_size: -
j_call: TRBJ1-1
cdr3_aa: ASSQEAGGLNTEAF

v_call: TRBV6-2/TRBV6-3
cdr3_length: 12
clone_size: -
j_call: TRBJ1-5
cdr3_aa: ASSYRVINQPQH

v_call: TRBV6-2/TRBV6-3
cdr3_length: 10
clone_size: -
j_call: TRBJ2-7
cdr3_aa: ASSSYSYEQY

v_call: TRBV25-1
cdr3_length: 15
clone_size: -
j_call: TRBJ2-1
cdr3_aa: ASSDIKGQSSYNEQF

v_call: TRBV5-6
cdr3_length: 13
clone_size: -
j_call: TRBJ2-3
cdr3_aa: ASSRDRGRTDTQY

v_call: TRBV19
cdr3_length: 15
clone_size: -
j_call: TRBJ1-5
cdr3_aa: ASSIGQVRVSNQPQH

v_call: TRBV7-2
cdr3_length: 12
clone_size: -
j_call: TRBJ2-3
cdr3_aa: ASSLVGTTDTQY

v_call: TRBV29-1
cdr3_length: 8
clone_size: -
j_call: TRBJ1-1
cdr3_aa: SGLNTEAF

v_call: TRBV5-4
cdr3_length: 13
clone_size: -
j_call: TRBJ2-7
cdr3_aa: ASRSESRGSSEQY

v_call: TRBV5-4
cdr3_length: 11
clone_size: -
j_call: TRBJ1-3
cdr3_aa: ASSSRAGNTIY

v_call: TRBV5-4
cdr3_length: 14
clone_size: -
j_call: TRBJ1-1
cdr3_aa: ASSLVGGRVITEAF

v_call: TRBV6-5
cdr3_length: 13
clone_size: -
j_call: TRBJ2-5
cdr3_aa: ASRRERGGQETQY

v_call: TRBV19
cdr3_length: 12
clone_size: -
j_call: TRBJ1-5
cdr3_aa: ASSRGAGNQPQH

v_call: TRBV2
cdr3_length: 13
clone_size: -
j_call: TRBJ1-1
cdr3_aa: ASTYLQGISTEAF

v_call: TRBV4-1
cdr3_length: 13
clone_size: -
j_call: TRBJ1-1
cdr3_aa: ASSQDSSVNTEAF

v_call: TRBV7-2
cdr3_length: 13
clone_size: -
j_call: TRBJ2-3
cdr3_aa: ASSSAGASTDTQY

v_call: TRBV5-6
cdr3_length: 12
clone_size: -
j_call: TRBJ1-4
cdr3_aa: ASSPRTANEKLF

v_call: TRBV5-4
cdr3_length: 13
clone_size: -
j_call: TRBJ1-4
cdr3_aa: ASREQGRSNEKLF

v_call: TRBV5-1
cdr3_length: 12
clone_size: -
j_call: TRBJ2-3
cdr3_aa: ASLPGYGTDTQY

v_call: TRBV2
cdr3_length: 14
clone_size: few
j_call: TRBJ1-5
cdr3_aa: ASSRGPGQGNQPQH

v_call: TRBV19
cdr3_length: 14
clone_size: -
j_call: TRBJ1-1
cdr3_aa: ATTSWDRLRNTEAF

v_call: TRBV19
cdr3_length: 13
clone_size: once
j_call: TRBJ1-2
cdr3_aa: ASSMMDSGSYGYT

v_call: TRBV5-4
cdr3_length: 13
clone_size: once
j_call: TRBJ1-1
cdr3_aa: ASSLGVSSNTEAF

v_call: TRBV6-5
cdr3_length: 12
clone_size: -
j_call: TRBJ1-2
cdr3_aa: ASSTISGTGGYT

v_call: TRBV19
cdr3_length: 11
clone_size: -
j_call: TRBJ2-1
cdr3_aa: ASTSHVADEQF

v_call: TRBV11-2
cdr3_length: 15
clone_size: -
j_call: TRBJ2-7
cdr3_aa: ASSLTGGRDSVYEQY

v_call: TRBV7-2
cdr3_length: 12
clone_size: -
j_call: TRBJ1-4
cdr3_aa: ASSFDRGGEKLF

v_call: TRBV28
cdr3_length: 12
clone_size: many
j_call: TRBJ1-4
cdr3_aa: ATLSGGANEKLF

v_call: TRBV5-6
cdr3_length: 15
clone_size: -
j_call: TRBJ2-5
cdr3_aa: ASSLRASGGGQETQY

v_call: TRBV29-1
cdr3_length: 12
clone_size: few
j_call: TRBJ2-6
cdr3_aa: SVVGPSGANVLT

v_call: TRBV6-6
cdr3_length: 15
clone_size: -
j_call: TRBJ1-5
cdr3_aa: ASSRKSPDRGNQPQH

v_call: TRBV20-1
cdr3_length: 10
clone_size: few
j_call: TRBJ1-1
cdr3_aa: SASPLPNEAF

v_call: TRBV6-5
cdr3_length: 11
clone_size: -
j_call: TRBJ1-5
cdr3_aa: ASKARENQPQH

v_call: TRBV5-4
cdr3_length: 12
clone_size: few
j_call: TRBJ2-5
cdr3_aa: ASSSSLKKETQY

v_call: TRBV14
cdr3_length: 15
clone_size: -
j_call: TRBJ2-5
cdr3_aa: ASSHQTSVVSGETQY

v_call: TRBV2
cdr3_length: 18
clone_size: once
j_call: TRBJ1-5
cdr3_aa: ASSVLPIPWGPRGDQPQH

v_call: TRBV5-5
cdr3_length: 13
clone_size: -
j_call: TRBJ1-6
cdr3_aa: ASSFEGSYNSPLH

v_call: TRBV6-5
cdr3_length: 13
clone_size: -
j_call: TRBJ2-1
cdr3_aa: ATRGPGGKYNEQF

v_call: TRBV30
cdr3_length: 11
clone_size: -
j_call: TRBJ1-5
cdr3_aa: AWSPGFSQPQH

v_call: TRBV18
cdr3_length: 12
clone_size: -
j_call: TRBJ2-5
cdr3_aa: ASSPGTPRGTQY

v_call: TRBV19
cdr3_length: 13
clone_size: -
j_call: TRBJ1-6
cdr3_aa: ASSWEGQGDSPLH

v_call: TRBV7-2
cdr3_length: 14
clone_size: -
j_call: TRBJ1-1
cdr3_aa: ASSLGIGRLNTEAF

v_call: TRBV4-1
cdr3_length: 14
clone_size: -
j_call: TRBJ2-2
cdr3_aa: ASSHSPGQGHGELF

v_call: TRBV6-2/TRBV6-3
cdr3_length: 12
clone_size: -
j_call: TRBJ1-6
cdr3_aa: ASSLSPGNSPLH

v_call: TRBV20-1
cdr3_length: 11
clone_size: -
j_call: TRBJ1-5
cdr3_aa: SASMSVNQPQH

v_call: TRBV2
cdr3_length: 12
clone_size: -
j_call: TRBJ2-6
cdr3_aa: ASYQSTGANVLT